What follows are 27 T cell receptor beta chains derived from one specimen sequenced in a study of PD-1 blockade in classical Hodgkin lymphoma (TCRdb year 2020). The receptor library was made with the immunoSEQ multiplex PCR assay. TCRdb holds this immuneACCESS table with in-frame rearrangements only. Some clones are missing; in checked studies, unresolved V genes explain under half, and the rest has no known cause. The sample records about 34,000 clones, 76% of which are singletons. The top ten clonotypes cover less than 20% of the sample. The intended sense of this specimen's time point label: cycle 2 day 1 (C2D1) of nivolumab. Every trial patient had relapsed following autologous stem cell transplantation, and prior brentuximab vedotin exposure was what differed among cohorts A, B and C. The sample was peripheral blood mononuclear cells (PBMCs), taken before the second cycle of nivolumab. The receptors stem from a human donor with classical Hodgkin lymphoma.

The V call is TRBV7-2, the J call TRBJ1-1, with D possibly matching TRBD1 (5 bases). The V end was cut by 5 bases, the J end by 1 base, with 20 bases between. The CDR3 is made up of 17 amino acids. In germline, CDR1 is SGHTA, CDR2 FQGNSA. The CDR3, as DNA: TGTGCCAGCAGCCCCCTAACCGGGGCTGGGAAGAACACTGAAGCTTTCTTT. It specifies CASSPLTGAGKNTEAFF.

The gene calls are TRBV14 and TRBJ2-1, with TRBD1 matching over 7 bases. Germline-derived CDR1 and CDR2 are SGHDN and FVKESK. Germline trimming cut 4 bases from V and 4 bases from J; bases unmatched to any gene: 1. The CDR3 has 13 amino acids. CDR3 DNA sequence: TGTGCCAGCAGCCCGGGACAGTACAATGAGCAGTTCTTC. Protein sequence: CASSPGQYNEQFF.

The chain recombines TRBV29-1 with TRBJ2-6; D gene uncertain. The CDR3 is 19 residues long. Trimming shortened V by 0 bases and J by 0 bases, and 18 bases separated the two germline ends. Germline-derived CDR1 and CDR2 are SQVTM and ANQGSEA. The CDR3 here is CSVEDRAGRSHSGANVLTF. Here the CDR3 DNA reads TGCAGCGTTGAAGATAGGGCAGGACGGTCACACTCTGGGGCCAACGTCCTGACTTTC.

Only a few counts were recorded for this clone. The chain's CDR3 is CASSEGVESPLHF. DNA of the CDR3: TGTGCCAGCAGCGAGGGGGTGGAATCACCCCTCCACTTT. V usage is TRBV7-7 and J usage is TRBJ1-6; tentative D call: TRBD1 (6 bases). The CDR3 has 13 residues. Trimming took 5 bases from V and 10 from J, leaving 12 bases between them. Germline CDR1 and CDR2: SSHAT and FNYEAQ (reference sequence).

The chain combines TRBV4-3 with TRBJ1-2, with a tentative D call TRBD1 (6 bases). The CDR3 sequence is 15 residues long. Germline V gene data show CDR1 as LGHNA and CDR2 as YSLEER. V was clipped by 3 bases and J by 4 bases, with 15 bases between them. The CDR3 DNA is TGCGCCAGCAGCCACTCAGGGGTATTCGGCTATGGCTACACCTTC. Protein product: CASSHSGVFGYGYTF.

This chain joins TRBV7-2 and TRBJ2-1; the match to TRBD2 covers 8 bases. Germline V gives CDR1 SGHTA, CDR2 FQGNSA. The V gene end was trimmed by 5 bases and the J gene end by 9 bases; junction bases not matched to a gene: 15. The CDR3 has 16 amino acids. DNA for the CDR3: TGTGCCAGCAGCCCCGCTGTCGGGGGGGCCGCGTCTGAGCAGTTCTTC. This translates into CASSPAVGGAASEQFF.

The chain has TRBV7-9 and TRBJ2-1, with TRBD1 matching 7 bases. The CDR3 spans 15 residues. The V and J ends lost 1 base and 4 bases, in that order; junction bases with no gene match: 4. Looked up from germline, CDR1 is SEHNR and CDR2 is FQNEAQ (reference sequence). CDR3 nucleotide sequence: TGTGCCAGCAGCTTAGGCAGGGGGTCTTACAATGAGCAGTTCTTC. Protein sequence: CASSLGRGSYNEQFF.

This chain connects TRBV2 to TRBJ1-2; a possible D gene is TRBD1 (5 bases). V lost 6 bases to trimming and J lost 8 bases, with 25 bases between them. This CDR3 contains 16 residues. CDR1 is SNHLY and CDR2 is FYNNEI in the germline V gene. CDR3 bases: TGTGCCAGCAGGACCAAACCGGACACCCTCATGGGGGGCTACACCTTC. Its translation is CASRTKPDTLMGGYTF.

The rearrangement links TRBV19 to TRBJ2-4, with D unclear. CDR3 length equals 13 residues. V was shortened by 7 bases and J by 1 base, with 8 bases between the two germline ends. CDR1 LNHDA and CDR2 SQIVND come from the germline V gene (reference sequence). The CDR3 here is CASKVGAKNIQYF. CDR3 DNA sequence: TGTGCCAGTAAAGTGGGGGCCAAAAACATTCAGTACTTC.

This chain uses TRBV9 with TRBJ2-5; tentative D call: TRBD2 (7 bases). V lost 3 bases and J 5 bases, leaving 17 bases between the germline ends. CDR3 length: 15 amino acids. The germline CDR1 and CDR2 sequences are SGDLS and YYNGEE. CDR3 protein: CASSAGGDFGETQYF. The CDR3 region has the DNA TGTGCCAGCAGCGCGGGGGGCGATTTTGGGGAGACCCAGTACTTC.

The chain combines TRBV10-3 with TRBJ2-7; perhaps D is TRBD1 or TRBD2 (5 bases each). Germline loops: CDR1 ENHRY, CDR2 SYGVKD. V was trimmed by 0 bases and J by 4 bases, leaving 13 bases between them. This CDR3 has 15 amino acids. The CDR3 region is CAISESGTATYEQYF. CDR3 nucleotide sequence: TGTGCCATCAGTGAGTCTGGGACGGCAACGTACGAGCAGTACTTC.

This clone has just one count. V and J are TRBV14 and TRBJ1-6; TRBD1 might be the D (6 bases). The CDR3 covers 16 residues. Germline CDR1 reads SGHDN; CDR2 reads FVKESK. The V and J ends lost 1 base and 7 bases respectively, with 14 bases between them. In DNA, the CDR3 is TGTGCCAGCAGCCAAGCGGCAGGGGTACGGAATTCACCCCTCCACTTT. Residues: CASSQAAGVRNSPLHF.

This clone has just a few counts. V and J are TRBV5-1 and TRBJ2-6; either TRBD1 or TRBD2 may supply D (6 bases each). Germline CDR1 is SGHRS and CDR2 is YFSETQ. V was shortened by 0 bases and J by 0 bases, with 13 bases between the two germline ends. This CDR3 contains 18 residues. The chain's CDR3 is CASSLEPGAHSGANVLTF. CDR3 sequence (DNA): TGCGCCAGCAGCTTGGAGCCGGGGGCCCACTCTGGGGCCAACGTCCTGACTTTC.

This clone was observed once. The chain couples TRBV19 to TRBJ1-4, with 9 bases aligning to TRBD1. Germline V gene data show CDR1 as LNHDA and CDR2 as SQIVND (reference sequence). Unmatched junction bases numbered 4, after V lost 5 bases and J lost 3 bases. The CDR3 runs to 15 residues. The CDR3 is CASSSNRGPNEKLFF. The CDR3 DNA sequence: TGTGCCAGTAGTTCGAACAGGGGGCCTAATGAAAAACTGTTTTTT.

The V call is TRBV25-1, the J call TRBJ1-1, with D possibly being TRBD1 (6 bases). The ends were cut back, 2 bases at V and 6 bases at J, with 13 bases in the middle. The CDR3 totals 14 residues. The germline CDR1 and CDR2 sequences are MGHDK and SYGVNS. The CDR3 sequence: CASSESGAGAEAFF. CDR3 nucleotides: TGTGCCAGCAGTGAAAGTGGGGCAGGGGCTGAAGCTTTCTTT.

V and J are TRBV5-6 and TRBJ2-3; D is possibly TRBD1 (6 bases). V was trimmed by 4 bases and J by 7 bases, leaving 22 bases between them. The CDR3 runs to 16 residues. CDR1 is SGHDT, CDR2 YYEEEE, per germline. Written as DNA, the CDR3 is TGTGCCAGCAGCCCGTACAGGGTTGGTCCGGAAAATACGCAGTATTTT. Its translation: CASSPYRVGPENTQYF.

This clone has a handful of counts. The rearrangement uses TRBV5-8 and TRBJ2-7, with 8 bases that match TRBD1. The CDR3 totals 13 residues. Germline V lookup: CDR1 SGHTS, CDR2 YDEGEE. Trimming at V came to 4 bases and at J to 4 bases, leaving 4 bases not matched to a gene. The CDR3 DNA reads TGTGCCAGCAGCCAGGGGGCGGGATACGAGCAGTACTTC. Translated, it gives CASSQGAGYEQYF.

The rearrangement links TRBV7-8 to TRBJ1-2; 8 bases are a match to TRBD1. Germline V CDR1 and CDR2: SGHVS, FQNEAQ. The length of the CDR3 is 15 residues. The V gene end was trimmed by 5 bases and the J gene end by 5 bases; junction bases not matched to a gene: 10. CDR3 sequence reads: CASSHPGGAGYGYTF. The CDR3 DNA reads TGTGCCAGCAGCCACCCAGGGGGCGCGGGATATGGCTACACCTTC. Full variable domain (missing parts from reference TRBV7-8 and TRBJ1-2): GAGVSQSPRYKVAKRGQDVALRCDPISGHVSLFWYQQALGQGPEFLTYFQNEAQLDKSGLPSDRFFAERPEGSVSTLKIQRTQQEDSAVYLCASSHPGGAGYGYTFGSGTRLTVV.

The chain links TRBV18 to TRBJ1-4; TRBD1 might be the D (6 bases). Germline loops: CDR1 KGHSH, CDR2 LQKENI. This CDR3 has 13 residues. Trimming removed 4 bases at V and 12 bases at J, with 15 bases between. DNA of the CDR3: TGTGCCAGCTCACAAGGAAGGGGGGCTGAACTGTTTTTT. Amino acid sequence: CASSQGRGAELFF.

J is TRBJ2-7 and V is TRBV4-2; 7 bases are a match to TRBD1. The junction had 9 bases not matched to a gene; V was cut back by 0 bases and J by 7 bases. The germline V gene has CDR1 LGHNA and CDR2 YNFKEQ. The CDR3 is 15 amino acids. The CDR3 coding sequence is TGTGCCAGCAGCCAAGATCTTCCAGGGGGTTATGAGCAGTACTTC. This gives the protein CASSQDLPGGYEQYF.

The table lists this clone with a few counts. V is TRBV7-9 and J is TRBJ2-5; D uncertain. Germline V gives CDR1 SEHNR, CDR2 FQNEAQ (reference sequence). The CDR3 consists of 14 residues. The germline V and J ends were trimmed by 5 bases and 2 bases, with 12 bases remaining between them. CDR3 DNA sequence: TGTGCCAGCAGCCCAACCCGGGTACAAGAGACCCAGTACTTC. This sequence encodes CASSPTRVQETQYF. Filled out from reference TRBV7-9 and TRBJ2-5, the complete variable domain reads DTGVSQNPRHKITKRGQNVTFRCDPISEHNRLYWYRQTLGQGPEFLTYFQNEAQLEKSRLLSDRFSAERPKGSFSTLEIQRTEQGDSAMYLCASSPTRVQETQYFGPGTRLLVL.

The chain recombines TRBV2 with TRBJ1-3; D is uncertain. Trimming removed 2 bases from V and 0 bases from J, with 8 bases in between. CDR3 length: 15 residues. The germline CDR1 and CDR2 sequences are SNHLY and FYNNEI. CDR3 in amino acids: CASSEWALSGNTIYF. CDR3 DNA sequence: TGTGCCAGCAGTGAATGGGCGCTCTCTGGAAACACCATATATTTT.

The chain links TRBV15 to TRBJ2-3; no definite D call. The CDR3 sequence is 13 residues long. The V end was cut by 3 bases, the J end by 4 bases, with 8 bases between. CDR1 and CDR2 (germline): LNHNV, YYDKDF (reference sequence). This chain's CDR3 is CATSSPGSDTQYF. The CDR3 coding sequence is TGTGCCACCAGCAGTCCCGGGTCAGATACGCAGTATTTT.

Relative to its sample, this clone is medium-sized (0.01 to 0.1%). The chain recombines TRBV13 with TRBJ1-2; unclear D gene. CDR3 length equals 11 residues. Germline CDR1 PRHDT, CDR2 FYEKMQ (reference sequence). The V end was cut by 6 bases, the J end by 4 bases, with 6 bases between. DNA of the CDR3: TGTGCCAGCAGGGGCTCCTATGGCTACACCTTC. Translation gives CASRGSYGYTF.

CDR3 nucleotides: TGTGCCAGCAGCTTAGACAACTGGGGGGCTGGTTCACCCCTCCACTTT. Translation: CASSLDNWGAGSPLHF. The chain carries TRBV7-9 and TRBJ1-6, with D possibly TRBD1 on 6 matching bases. Trimming took 1 base from V and 9 from J, leaving 16 bases between them. Germline CDR1 and CDR2: SEHNR and FQNEAQ (reference sequence). The CDR3 consists of 16 residues. Filled out from reference TRBV7-9 and TRBJ1-6, the complete variable domain reads DTGVSQNPRHKITKRGQNVTFRCDPISEHNRLYWYRQTLGQGPEFLTYFQNEAQLEKSRLLSDRFSAERPKGSFSTLEIQRTEQGDSAMYLCASSLDNWGAGSPLHFGNGTRLTVT.

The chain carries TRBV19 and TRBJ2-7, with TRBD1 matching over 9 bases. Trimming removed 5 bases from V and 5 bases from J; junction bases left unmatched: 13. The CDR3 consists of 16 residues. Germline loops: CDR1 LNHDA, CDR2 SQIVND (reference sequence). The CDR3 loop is CASSVRTGTGFHEQYF. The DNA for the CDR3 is TGTGCCAGTAGTGTGCGGACCGGGACAGGGTTTCACGAGCAGTACTTC.

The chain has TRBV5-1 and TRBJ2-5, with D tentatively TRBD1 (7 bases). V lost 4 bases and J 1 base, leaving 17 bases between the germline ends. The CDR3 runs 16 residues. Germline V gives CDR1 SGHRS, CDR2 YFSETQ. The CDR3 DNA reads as TGCGCCAGCAGCGGAGGGACAGCGAGTCTCCAAGAGACCCAGTACTTC. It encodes CASSGGTASLQETQYF.